This T cell receptor (beta chain) was documented in a study of T cell repertoires in cytomegalovirus infection. The V gene's germline CDR1 is SGHNT and CDR2 YYREEE (reference sequence). V shed 2 bases, J shed 3 bases, and the junction held 8 bases outside the gene matches. The CDR3 is made up of 15 amino acids. This clonotype appeared a few times. Each CDR3 protein gets one entry after TCRdb re-called the reads with MiXCR. This sample has 250,000 to 300,000 distinct CDR3 sequences; about 23% occur once, and the top ten carry approximately 14%. The sample was PBMCs. The source is a human donor in good health (CMV status not recorded). Some clones in this sample may be carry-over from other donors' samples. The chain is built from TRBV5-4 and TRBJ2-7, with 7 nucleotides matching TRBD1. The CDR3, as DNA: TGTGCCAGCAGCTTCGAGGGACAGAGGGTCTACGAGCAGTACTTC. Translating it yields CASSFEGQRVYEQYF.